A single sample gave rise to the 17 T cell receptor beta chains below, sequenced in a study of human T cells and chemical hapten exposure. As for time point: healthy volunteer bleed at 2 weeks. Unseparated into fractions, whole blood served as the source from which total RNA was extracted. Each CDR3 protein gets one entry after TCRdb re-called the RACE reads with MiXCR. The sample holds 130,000 or so distinct CDR3 sequences; approximately 8.3% are singletons and the top ten take 1.5% to 2%. Sequencing was done on a sample of whole blood. All receptors come from a male donor in good health. Some clones in this sample may be carry-over from other donors' samples.

V usage is TRBV11-2 and J usage is TRBJ2-1, with 14 positions matching TRBD2. Germline loops: CDR1 SGHAT, CDR2 FQNNGV. This CDR3 is built from 15 residues. Trimming removed 6 bases from V and 5 bases from J; junction bases left unmatched: 3. The CDR3 region has the DNA TGTGCCAGCAGAGGACTAGCGGGGGGCCACAATGAGCAGTTCTTC. This encodes CASRGLAGGHNEQFF.

The chain combines TRBV6-5 with TRBJ1-1, with a weak D call TRBD1 (6 bases). The length of the CDR3 is 12 residues. Per germline, CDR1 MNHEY and CDR2 SVGAGI. Trimming cost V 4 bases and J 5 bases, with 8 bases left between them. The CDR3 nucleotides are TGTGCCAGCAGTTCAAGGGGGACTGAAGCTTTCTTT. This encodes CASSSRGTEAFF.

In its sample, this clonotype was seen a few times. This chain uses TRBV12-3 or TRBV12-4 with TRBJ2-5, with D perhaps matching TRBD1 (6 bases). V lost 6 bases to trimming and J lost 5 bases, with 22 bases between them. The CDR3 consists of 16 residues. CDR3 coding DNA: TGTGCCAGCAGCCGCCCCCGGGACCCAAGGGGGGAGACCCAGTACTTC. This encodes CASSRPRDPRGETQYF.

This clonotype was detected a few times. The rearrangement uses TRBV4-1 and TRBJ1-1; D gene ambiguous. The CDR3 loop spans 14 amino acids. CDR1 and CDR2 (germline): MGHRA, YSYEKL. Trimming took 2 bases from V and 8 from J, leaving 15 bases between them. The CDR3 nucleotides read TGCGCCAGCAGCCAATTACATCTAAAGGCAGAAGCTTTCTTT. It specifies CASSQLHLKAEAFF.

The rearrangement links TRBV10-2 to TRBJ2-2; D gene unclear. The CDR3 totals 12 residues. V gave up 3 bases and J gave up 6 bases, with 5 bases separating them. Germline V lookup: CDR1 WSHSY, CDR2 SAAADI. In nucleotides, the CDR3 is TGCGCCAGCAGTGATTTGGCCGGGGAGCTGTTTTTT. This encodes CASSDLAGELFF.

This clonotype was counted ten times or more. This chain connects TRBV18 to TRBJ2-1; either TRBD1 or TRBD2 may fit D (7 bases each). Germline V gene data show CDR1 as KGHSH and CDR2 as LQKENI. This CDR3 region has 17 residues. V lost 0 bases to trimming and J lost 9 bases, with 21 bases between them. CDR3 in DNA: TGTGCCAGCTCACCACCTGGGAGGGACAGCTCTTACGTTGAGCAGTTCTTC. Protein: CASSPPGRDSSYVEQFF. The full variable domain, its missing parts supplied by reference TRBV18 and TRBJ2-1, is NAGVMQNPRHLVRRRGQEARLRCSPMKGHSHVYWYRQLPEEGLKFMVYLQKENIIDESGMPKERFSAEFPKEGPSILRIQQVVRGDSAAYFCASSPPGRDSSYVEQFFGPGTRLTVL.

This clonotype was observed at least ten times. The chain employs TRBV4-2 and TRBJ1-2; D is uncertain. This CDR3 has 14 amino acids. The germline V gene has CDR1 LGHNA and CDR2 YNFKEQ. V lost 0 bases and J 2 bases, leaving 7 bases between the germline ends. As DNA, the CDR3 is TGTGCCAGCAGCCAAGAGGACGGGAACTATGGCTACACCTTC. This encodes CASSQEDGNYGYTF.

Many counts were recorded for this clonotype. V is TRBV7-9 and J is TRBJ2-5, with D unclear. The CDR3 has 13 amino acids. V lost 5 bases and J 4 bases, leaving 11 bases between the germline ends. In germline, CDR1 is SEHNR, CDR2 FQNEAQ (reference sequence). CDR3 in DNA: TGTGCCAGCAGCCTACCTCCTATAGAGACCCAGTACTTC. Amino acids: CASSLPPIETQYF.

The V call is TRBV29-1, the J call TRBJ2-5, with D tentatively TRBD1 (6 bases). Germline V gives CDR1 SQVTM, CDR2 ANQGSEA. Between the trimmed V and J ends, which lost 0 bases and 1 base, there was a span of 12 bases. CDR3 length: 15 amino acids. The CDR3 region is CSVEDSRTAQETQYF. DNA of the CDR3: TGCAGCGTTGAAGATTCCCGGACAGCCCAAGAGACCCAGTACTTC.

The V gene is TRBV29-1, the J gene TRBJ1-1, with a weak D call TRBD1 (5 bases). Germline V lookup: CDR1 SQVTM, CDR2 ANQGSEA. V was trimmed by 4 bases and J by 3 bases, leaving 18 bases between them. There are 15 residues in the CDR3. Here the CDR3 DNA reads TGCAGCGTTGGAGGTTCGACCGGGGGGGACACTGAAGCTTTCTTT. Residues: CSVGGSTGGDTEAFF.

In its sample, this clonotype was seen a few times. The V gene is TRBV14, the J gene TRBJ2-1; D gene uncertain. Looked up from germline, CDR1 is SGHDN and CDR2 is FVKESK. Trimming removed 4 bases at V and 8 bases at J, with 18 bases between. The CDR3 runs 15 residues. CDR3 amino acids: CASSPLPLGVDEQFF. For the CDR3, the DNA is TGTGCCAGCAGCCCACTCCCGCTGGGTGTGGATGAGCAGTTCTTC.

This clonotype was picked up a small number of times. The chain links TRBV4-1 to TRBJ1-3; TRBD1 might be the D (5 bases). The V and J ends lost 3 bases and 0 bases respectively, with 12 bases between them. CDR1 is MGHRA and CDR2 is YSYEKL in the germline V gene. The CDR3 consists of 16 residues. CDR3 coding DNA: TGCGCCAGCAGCCAGTCCGCAGGGATCTCTGGAAACACCATATATTTT. Protein sequence: CASSQSAGISGNTIYF.

This clonotype was observed many times. The chain links TRBV12-3 or TRBV12-4 to TRBJ1-1; no reliable D call. This CDR3 is built from 13 residues. The V gene lost 6 bases and the J gene lost 4 bases, with 12 bases spanning the gap. The CDR3 protein is CASRPREFTEAFF. DNA of the CDR3: TGTGCCAGCAGGCCAAGGGAATTCACTGAAGCTTTCTTT.

This clonotype was detected a few times. The chain combines TRBV6-2 or TRBV6-3 with TRBJ2-2; no definite D call. Germline V lookup: CDR1 MNHEY, CDR2 SVGEGT. Trimming left V 8 bases short and J 5 bases short, with 6 bases between. The CDR3 is 11 residues long. CDR3 loop: CASLGTGELFF. The CDR3 nucleotides are TGTGCCAGCCTAGGGACCGGGGAGCTGTTTTTT.

Turning to this clonotype: The CDR3 does not end in the conserved phenylalanine or tryptophan, so this is likely a read error. This chain links TRBV7-3 with TRBJ2-7, with TRBD2 identical over 7 bases. The CDR3 extends over 15 amino acids. V was clipped by 6 bases and J by 3 bases; unmatched bases: 11. Germline CDR1 is SGHTA and CDR2 is FQGTGA. CDR3 region: CASSTGPAGLYEQYS. The CDR3 nucleotides read TGTGCCAGCAGTACCGGGCCAGCGGGGCTCTACGAGCAGTACTCC.

Regarding this clonotype: Since a much larger clone is just one base distant, this may be a read error. The chain uses TRBV6-6 and TRBJ1-3; 7 nucleotides match TRBD1. The CDR3 loop spans 14 amino acids. Per germline, CDR1 MNHNY and CDR2 SVGAGI (reference sequence). As DNA, the CDR3 is TGTGCCAGCAGCCAGACAGGGCCTGGAAACTCCATATATTTT. Protein sequence: CASSQTGPGNSIYF.

This clonotype came up many times. This chain connects TRBV12-3 or TRBV12-4 to TRBJ2-7, with D tentatively TRBD1 (5 bases). The CDR3 loop spans 13 amino acids. V shed 9 bases and J shed 10 bases, with 22 bases lying between them. As DNA, the CDR3 is TGTGCCAGAGACAGTCCCCCCGAAGAGGCCCAGTACTTC. Translating it yields CARDSPPEEAQYF.